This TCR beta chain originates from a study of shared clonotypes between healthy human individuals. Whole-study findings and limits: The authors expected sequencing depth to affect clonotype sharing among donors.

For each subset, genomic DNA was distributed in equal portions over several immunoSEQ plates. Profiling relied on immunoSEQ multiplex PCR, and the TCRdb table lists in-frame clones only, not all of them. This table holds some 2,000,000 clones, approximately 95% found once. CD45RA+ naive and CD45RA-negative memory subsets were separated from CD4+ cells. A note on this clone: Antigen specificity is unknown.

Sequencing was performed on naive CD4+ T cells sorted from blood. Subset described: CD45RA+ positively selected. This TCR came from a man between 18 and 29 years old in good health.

Here the CDR3 DNA reads TGTGCCTGGAGTGTATCTAGCGGGGGAGGGAATGAGCAGTTCTTC. It yields the protein CAWSVSSGGGNEQFF. This chain connects TRBV30 to TRBJ2-1; 10 nucleotides line up with TRBD2. V dropped 0 bases and J dropped 7; count of bases not matched to a gene: 6. Germline CDR1 and CDR2: GTSNPN and SVGIG (reference sequence). The CDR3 totals 15 residues.